The clone carrying this TCR beta chain was seen more than once but under ten times. Its specificity is not known. Researchers ran the PCR with 60 Vbeta and 13 Jbeta primers. The assay was immunoSEQ multiplex PCR, and TCRdb's table has in-frame clones only and misses some. The sample has some 88,000 clones; less than 65% are singletons. The entry originates in a study of cytomegalovirus exposure and HLA in healthy donors. Trimming pared 0 bases from V and 8 bases from J, leaving 9 bases between. The CDR3 runs 13 residues. Germline lookup yields CDR1 SGHDT and CDR2 YYEEEE. At collection, donors were nominally healthy, but unrecorded immune exposures were probable. Study-level points and caveats: A later analysis found common viral pathogens apparently linked to several of the most significant clusters. Through in vitro validation, a few CMV-associated chains were shown to be specific for CMV antigens. Across all donors, roughly uniform sequencing depth was an assumption of the presence/absence analyses.

The TCR comes from a woman aged 30 to 39 in good health and CMV-seronegative. The rearrangement joins TRBV5-6 to TRBJ2-1; D remains unclear. Sequencing was performed on PBMCs. The CDR3 protein is CASSLAGHDEQFF. The CDR3 DNA reads TGTGCCAGCAGCTTGGCAGGCCACGATGAGCAGTTCTTC.